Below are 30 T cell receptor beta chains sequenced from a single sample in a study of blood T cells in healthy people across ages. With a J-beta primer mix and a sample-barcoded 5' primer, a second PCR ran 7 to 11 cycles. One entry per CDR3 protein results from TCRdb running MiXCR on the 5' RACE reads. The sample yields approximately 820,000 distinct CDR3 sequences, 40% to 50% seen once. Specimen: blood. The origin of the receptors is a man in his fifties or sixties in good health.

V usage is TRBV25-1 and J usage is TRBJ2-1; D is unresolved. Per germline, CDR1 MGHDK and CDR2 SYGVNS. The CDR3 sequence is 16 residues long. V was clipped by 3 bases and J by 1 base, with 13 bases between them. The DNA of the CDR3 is TGTGCCAGCAGTGATCATTCGATATGGTCCTACAATGAGCAGTTCTTC. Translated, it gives CASSDHSIWSYNEQFF.

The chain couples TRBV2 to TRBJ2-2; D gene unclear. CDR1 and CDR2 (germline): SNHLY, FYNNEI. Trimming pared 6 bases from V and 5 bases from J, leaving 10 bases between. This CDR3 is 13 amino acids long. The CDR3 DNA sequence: TGTGCCAGCAGGCGGCAGTTGACCGGGGAGCTGTTTTTT. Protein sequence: CASRRQLTGELFF.

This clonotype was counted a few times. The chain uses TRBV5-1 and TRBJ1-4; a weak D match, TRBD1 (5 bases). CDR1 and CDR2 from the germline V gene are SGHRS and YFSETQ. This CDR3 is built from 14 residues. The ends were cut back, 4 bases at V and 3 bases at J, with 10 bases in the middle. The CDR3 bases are TGCGCCAGCAGCCCGGGGGGATCTAATGAAAAACTGTTTTTT. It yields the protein CASSPGGSNEKLFF.

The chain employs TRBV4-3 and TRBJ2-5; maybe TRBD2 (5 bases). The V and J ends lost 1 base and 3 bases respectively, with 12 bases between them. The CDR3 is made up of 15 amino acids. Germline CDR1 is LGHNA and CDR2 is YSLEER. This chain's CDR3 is CASSQGSGREETQYF. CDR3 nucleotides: TGCGCCAGCAGCCAAGGGTCTGGGAGAGAAGAGACCCAGTACTTC.

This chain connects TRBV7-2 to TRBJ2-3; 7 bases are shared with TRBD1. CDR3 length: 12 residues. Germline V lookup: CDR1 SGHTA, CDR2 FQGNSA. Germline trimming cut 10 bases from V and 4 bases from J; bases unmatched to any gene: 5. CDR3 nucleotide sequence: TGTGCCATACAGGGGACCGCAGATACGCAGTATTTT. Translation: CAIQGTADTQYF.

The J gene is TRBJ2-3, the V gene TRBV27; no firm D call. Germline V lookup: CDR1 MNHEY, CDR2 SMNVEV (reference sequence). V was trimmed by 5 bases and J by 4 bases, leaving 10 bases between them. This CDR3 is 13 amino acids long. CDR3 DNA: TGTGCCAGCAGTATTCGGACGCCAGATACGCAGTATTTT. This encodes CASSIRTPDTQYF.

The CDR3 sequence: CASRGPVRFTDTQYF. In DNA, the CDR3 is TGTGCCAGCAGGGGACCGGTGAGGTTCACAGATACGCAGTATTTT. The gene calls are TRBV27 and TRBJ2-3; D may match TRBD1 or TRBD2 (5 bases each). The CDR3 extends over 15 amino acids. Trimming removed 6 bases at V and 2 bases at J, with 15 bases between. Germline CDR1 MNHEY, CDR2 SMNVEV (reference sequence).

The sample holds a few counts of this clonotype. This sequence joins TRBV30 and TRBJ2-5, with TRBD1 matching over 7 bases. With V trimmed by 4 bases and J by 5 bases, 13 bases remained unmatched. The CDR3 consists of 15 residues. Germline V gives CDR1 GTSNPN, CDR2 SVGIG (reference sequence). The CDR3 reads CAWKGTTGRKETQYF. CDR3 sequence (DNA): TGTGCCTGGAAAGGAACGACAGGGAGAAAGGAGACCCAGTACTTC.

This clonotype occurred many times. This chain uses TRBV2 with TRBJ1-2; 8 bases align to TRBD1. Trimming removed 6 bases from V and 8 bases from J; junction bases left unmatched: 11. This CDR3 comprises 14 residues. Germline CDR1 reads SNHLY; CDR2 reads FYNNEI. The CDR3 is CASRGQGAWGGYTF. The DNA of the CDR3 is TGTGCCAGCAGAGGGCAGGGGGCGTGGGGAGGCTACACCTTC.

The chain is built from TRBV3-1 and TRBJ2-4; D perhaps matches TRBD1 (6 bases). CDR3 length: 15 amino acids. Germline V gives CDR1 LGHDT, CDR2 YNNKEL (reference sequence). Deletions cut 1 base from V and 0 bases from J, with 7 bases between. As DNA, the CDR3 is TGTGCCAGCAGCCAAGGGACAGTAGCCAAAAACATTCAGTACTTC. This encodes CASSQGTVAKNIQYF.

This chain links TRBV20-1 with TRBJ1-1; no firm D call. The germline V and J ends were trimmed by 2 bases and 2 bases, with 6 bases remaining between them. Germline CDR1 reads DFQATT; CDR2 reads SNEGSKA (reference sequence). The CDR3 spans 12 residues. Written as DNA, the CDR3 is TGCAGTGCTAGACAGAAAAACACTGAAGCTTTCTTT. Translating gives CSARQKNTEAFF.

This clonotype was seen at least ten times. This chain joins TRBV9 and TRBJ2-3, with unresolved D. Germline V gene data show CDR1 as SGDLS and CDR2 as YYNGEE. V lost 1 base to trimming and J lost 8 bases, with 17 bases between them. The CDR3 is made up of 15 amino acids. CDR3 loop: CASSVLDGPQGTQYF. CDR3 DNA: TGTGCCAGCAGCGTATTAGACGGCCCACAAGGTACGCAGTATTTT.

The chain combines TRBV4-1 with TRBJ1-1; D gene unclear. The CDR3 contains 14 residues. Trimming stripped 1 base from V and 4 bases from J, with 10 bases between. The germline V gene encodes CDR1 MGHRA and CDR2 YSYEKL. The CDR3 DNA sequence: TGCGCCAGCAGCCAAGGAGGAAGTTTCACTGAAGCTTTCTTT. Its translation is CASSQGGSFTEAFF.

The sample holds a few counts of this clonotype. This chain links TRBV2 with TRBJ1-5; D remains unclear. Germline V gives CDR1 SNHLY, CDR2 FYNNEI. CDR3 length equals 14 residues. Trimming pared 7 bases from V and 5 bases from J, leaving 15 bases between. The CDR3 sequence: CASKRSRIDQPQHF. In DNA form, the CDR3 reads TGTGCCAGCAAACGTTCAAGAATAGATCAGCCCCAGCATTTT.

CDR3 region: CASSQAVAAGGTQYF. In DNA, the CDR3 is TGTGCCAGCAGCCAAGCGGTTGCGGCAGGGGGGACCCAGTACTTC. This sequence joins TRBV3-1 and TRBJ2-7; 7 bases match TRBD1. The end of the DNA aligns better with TRBJ2-5, so the J call may be wrong. The CDR3 contains 15 residues. Germline V gene sequence: CDR1 LGHDT, CDR2 YNNKEL (reference sequence).

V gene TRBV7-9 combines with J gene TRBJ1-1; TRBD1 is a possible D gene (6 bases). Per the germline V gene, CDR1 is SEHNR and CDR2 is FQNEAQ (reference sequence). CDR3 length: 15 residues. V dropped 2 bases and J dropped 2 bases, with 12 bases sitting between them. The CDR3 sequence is CASSLPTDRNTEAFF. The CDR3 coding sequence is TGTGCCAGCAGCTTACCTACGGACAGAAACACTGAAGCTTTCTTT.

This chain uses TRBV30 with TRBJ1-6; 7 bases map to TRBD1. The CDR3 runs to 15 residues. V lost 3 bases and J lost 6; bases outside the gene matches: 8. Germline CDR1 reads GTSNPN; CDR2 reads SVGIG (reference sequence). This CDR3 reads CAWRKQGQGNSPLHF. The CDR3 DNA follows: TGTGCCTGGAGGAAACAGGGGCAGGGTAATTCACCCCTCCACTTT.

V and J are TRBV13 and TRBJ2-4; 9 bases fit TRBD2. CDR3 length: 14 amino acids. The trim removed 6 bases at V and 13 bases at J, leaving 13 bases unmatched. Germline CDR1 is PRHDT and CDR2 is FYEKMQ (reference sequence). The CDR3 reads CASRFSGGLQEQYF. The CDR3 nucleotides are TGTGCCAGCAGATTTAGCGGGGGATTGCAGGAGCAGTACTTC.

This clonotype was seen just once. Written as DNA, the CDR3 is TGCAGTGCTAGTGGAGCGGGGGGCACAGATACGCAGTATTTT. It is translated as CSASGAGGTDTQYF. The rearrangement uses TRBV20-1 and TRBJ2-3; 8 nucleotides line up with TRBD2. V was pared by 3 bases and J by 1 base, with 3 bases of the junction left unmatched. This CDR3 contains 14 residues. In germline, CDR1 is DFQATT, CDR2 SNEGSKA (reference sequence).

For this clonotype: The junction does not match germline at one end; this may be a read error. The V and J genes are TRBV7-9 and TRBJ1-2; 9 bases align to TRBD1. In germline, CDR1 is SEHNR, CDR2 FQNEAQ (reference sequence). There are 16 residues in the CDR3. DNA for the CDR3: TGTGTCAGCAGCCCCGGGACAGGGCTAACTAACTATGGCTACAACTTC. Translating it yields CVSSPGTGLTNYGYNF.

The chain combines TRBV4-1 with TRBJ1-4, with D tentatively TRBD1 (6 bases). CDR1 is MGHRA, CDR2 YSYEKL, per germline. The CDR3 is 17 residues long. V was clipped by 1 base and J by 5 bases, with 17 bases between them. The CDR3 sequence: CASSQAIATTGNEKLFF. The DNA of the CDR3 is TGCGCCAGCAGCCAAGCAATCGCAACTACAGGGAATGAAAAACTGTTTTTT.

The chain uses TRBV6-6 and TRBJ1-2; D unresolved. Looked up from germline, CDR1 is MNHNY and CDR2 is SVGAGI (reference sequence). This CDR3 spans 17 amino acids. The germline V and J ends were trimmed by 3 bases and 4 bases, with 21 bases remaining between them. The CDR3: CASSYNEGGDGAYGYTF. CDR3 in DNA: TGTGCCAGCAGTTATAACGAAGGAGGTGATGGTGCCTATGGCTACACCTTC.

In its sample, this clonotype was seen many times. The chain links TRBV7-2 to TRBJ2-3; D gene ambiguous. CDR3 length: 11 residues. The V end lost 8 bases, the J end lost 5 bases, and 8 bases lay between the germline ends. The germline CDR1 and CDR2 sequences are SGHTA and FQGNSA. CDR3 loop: CASASGDTQYF. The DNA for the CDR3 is TGTGCCAGCGCCTCCGGAGATACGCAGTATTTT.

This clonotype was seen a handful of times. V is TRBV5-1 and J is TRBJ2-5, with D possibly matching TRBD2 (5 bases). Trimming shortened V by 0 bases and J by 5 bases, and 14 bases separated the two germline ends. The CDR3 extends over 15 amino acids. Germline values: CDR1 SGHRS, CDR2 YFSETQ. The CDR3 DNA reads TGCGCCAGCAGCTTGGGCCCTAGCCGTGAGGAGACCCAGTACTTC. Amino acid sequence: CASSLGPSREETQYF.

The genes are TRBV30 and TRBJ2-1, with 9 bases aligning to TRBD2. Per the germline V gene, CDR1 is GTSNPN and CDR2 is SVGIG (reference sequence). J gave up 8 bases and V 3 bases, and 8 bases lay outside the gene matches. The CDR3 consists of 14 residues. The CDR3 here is CAWRRRGGLDEQFF. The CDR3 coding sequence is TGTGCCTGGAGAAGGCGGGGGGGCTTGGATGAGCAGTTCTTC.

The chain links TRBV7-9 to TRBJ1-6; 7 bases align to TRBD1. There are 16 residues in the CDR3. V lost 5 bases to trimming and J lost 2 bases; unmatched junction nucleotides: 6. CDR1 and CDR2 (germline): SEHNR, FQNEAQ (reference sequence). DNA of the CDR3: TGTGCCAGCAGCCAGCAAGGGGGCACCTATAATTCACCCCTCCACTTT. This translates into CASSQQGGTYNSPLHF.

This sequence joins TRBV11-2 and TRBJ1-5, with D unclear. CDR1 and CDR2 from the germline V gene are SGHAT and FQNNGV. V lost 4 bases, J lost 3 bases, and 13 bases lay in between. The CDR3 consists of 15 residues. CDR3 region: CASSSRPGYNQPQHF. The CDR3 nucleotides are TGTGCCAGCAGCTCTAGGCCAGGCTACAATCAGCCCCAGCATTTT.

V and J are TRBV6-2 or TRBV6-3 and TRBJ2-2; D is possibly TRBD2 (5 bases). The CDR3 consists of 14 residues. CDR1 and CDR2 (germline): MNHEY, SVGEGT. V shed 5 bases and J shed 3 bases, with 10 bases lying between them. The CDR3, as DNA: TGTGCCAGCAGTGGGAGTGGCTACACCGGGGAGCTGTTTTTT. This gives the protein CASSGSGYTGELFF.

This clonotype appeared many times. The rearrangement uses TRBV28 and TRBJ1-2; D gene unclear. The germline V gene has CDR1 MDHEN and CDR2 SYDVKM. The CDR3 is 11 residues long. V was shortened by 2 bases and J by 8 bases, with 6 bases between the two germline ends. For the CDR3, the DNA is TGTGCCAGCAGTTTAGTTGGGGGCTACACCTTC. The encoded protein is CASSLVGGYTF.

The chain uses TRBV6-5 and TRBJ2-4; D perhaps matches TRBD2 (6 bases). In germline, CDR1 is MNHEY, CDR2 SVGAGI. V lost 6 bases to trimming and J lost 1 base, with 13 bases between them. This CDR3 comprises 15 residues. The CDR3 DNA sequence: TGTGCCAGCAGCCGCGGGAAGGGGGCCAAAAACATTCAGTACTTC. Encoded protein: CASSRGKGAKNIQYF.